Presented here are 3 T cell receptor beta chains from one specimen sequenced in a study of T cells of healthy individuals. MiXCR was run by TCRdb on the 5' RACE reads, yielding one entry per CDR3 protein. The sample has 60,000 to 75,000 distinct CDR3 sequences, roughly 17% seen once. The receptor set was obtained from a human donor in good health.

This clonotype was seen many times. The chain combines TRBV11-1 with TRBJ1-1; D is unclear. The germline gives CDR1 SGHAT, CDR2 FQDESV (reference sequence). The CDR3 consists of 14 residues. V gave up 5 bases and J gave up 8 bases, with 18 bases separating them. Here the CDR3 reads CASSVDRLAEEAFF. CDR3 nucleotides: TGTGCCAGCAGCGTAGATCGATTGGCAGAAGAAGCTTTCTTT.

V usage is TRBV4-1 and J usage is TRBJ1-5; no clear D. Germline CDR1 and CDR2: MGHRA and YSYEKL. This CDR3 region has 15 residues. The V end was cut by 0 bases, the J end by 3 bases, with 9 bases between. CDR3 bases: TGCGCCAGCAGCCAAGAGGCCAGCCTCAATCAGCCCCAGCATTTT. Amino acid sequence: CASSQEASLNQPQHF.

With regard to this clonotype: A much more abundant neighbour one base away suggests this may be a read error. CDR3 region: CATRAKTSAGSPLHF. The DNA for the CDR3 is TGTGCCACCAGGGCCAAGACCAGTGCGGGGTCACCCCTCCACTTT. This sequence joins TRBV15 and TRBJ1-6, with unresolved D. The germline CDR1 and CDR2 sequences are LNHNV and YYDKDF (reference sequence). The CDR3 has 15 amino acids. Trimming stripped 6 bases from V and 10 bases from J, with 19 bases between.